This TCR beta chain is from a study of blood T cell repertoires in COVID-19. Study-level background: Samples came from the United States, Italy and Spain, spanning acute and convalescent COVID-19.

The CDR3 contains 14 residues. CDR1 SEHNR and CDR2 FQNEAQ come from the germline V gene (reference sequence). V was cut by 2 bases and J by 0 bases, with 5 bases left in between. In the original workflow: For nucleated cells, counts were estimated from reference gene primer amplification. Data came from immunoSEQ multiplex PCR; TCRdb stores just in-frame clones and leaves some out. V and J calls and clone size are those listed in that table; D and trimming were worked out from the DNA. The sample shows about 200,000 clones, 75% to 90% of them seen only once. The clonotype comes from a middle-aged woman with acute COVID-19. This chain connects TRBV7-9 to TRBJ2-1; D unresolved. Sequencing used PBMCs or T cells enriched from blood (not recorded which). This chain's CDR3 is CASSLLSSYNEQFF. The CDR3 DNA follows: TGTGCCAGCAGCTTACTGAGCTCCTACAATGAGCAGTTCTTC.